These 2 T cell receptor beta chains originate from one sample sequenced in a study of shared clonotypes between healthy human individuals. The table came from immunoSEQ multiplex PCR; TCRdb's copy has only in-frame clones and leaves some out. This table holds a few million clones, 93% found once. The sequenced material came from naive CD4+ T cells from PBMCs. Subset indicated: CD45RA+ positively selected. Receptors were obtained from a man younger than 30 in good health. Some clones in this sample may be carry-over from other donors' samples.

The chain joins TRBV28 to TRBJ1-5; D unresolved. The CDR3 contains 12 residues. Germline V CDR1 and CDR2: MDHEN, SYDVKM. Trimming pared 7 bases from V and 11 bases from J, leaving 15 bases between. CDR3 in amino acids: CASTLGGKAQHF. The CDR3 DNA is TGTGCCAGCACCCTCGGAGGGAAGGCCCAGCATTTT.

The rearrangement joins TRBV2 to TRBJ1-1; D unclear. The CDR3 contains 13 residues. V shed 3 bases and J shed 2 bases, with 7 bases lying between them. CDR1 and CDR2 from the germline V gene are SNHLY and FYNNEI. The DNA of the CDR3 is TGTGCCAGCAGTGATGAATCCAACACTGAAGCTTTCTTT. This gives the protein CASSDESNTEAFF.